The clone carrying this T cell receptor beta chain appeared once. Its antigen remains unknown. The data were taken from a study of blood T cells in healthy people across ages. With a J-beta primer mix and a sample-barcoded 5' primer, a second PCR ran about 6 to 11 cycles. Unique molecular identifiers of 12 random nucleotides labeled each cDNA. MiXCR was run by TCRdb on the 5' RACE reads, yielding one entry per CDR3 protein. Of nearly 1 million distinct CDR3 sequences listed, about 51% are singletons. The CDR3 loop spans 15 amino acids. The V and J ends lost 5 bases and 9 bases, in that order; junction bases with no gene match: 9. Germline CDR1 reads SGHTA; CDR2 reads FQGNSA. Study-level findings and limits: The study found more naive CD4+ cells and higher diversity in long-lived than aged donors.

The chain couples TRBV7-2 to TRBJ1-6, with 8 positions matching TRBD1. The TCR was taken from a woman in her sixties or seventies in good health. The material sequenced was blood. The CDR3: CASSPRGQDGSPLHF. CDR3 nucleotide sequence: TGTGCCAGCAGCCCCAGGGGACAGGATGGTTCACCCCTCCACTTT.